This T cell receptor beta chain was sequenced during a study of neurological immune-mediated disorders. The yield of each sequencing run was over 160 million TCR-beta sequences from 15-18 subjects. TCRdb re-derived calls from the 5' RACE reads in MiXCR, one entry per CDR3 protein. The repertoire has tens of thousands of distinct CDR3 sequences, roughly 13% of them found once; the top ten carry approximately 5%. As for time point: technical triplicate 1. CD4+ or CD8+ T cells, around 960,000 per library, were used for sorted libraries. The table lists this clonotype with many counts. The germline CDR1 and CDR2 sequences are DFQATT and SNEGSKA (reference sequence). The length of the CDR3 is 12 residues. With 6 bases removed from V and 0 bases from J, the gap between germline ends came to 9 bases.

The sequence derives from a female donor with HTLV-1-associated myelopathy (HAM/TSP). Sequences were obtained from CD4+ T cells from blood. This chain joins TRBV20-1 and TRBJ2-7; no clear D. The chain's CDR3 is CSAAPSSYEQYF. The CDR3 DNA is TGCAGTGCGGCTCCTAGCTCCTACGAGCAGTACTTC.